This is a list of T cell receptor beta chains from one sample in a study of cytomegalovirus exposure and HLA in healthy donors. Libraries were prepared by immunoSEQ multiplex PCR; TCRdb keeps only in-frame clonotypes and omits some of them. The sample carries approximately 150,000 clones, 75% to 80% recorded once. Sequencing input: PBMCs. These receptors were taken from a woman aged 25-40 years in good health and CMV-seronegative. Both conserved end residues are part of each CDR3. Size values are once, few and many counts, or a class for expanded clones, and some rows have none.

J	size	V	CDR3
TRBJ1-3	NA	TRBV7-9	CASSPRPTGAGNTIYF
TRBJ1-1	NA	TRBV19	CASSTNRAGNTEAFF
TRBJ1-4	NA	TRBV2	CASSVAGGAGKLFF
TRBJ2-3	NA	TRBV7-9	CASSLTSGGADTQYF
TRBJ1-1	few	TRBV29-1	CSATGLNTEAFF
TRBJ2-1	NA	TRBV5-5	CASSLVGQGGGSYNEQFF
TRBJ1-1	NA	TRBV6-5	CASRRTAYRDTEAFF
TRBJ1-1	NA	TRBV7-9	CASSWMGQGTEAFF
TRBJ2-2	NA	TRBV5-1	CASSPLAGGLGTGELFF
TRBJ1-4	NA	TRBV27	CASSLAPVNEKLFF
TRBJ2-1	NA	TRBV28	CASIQYGTNNEQFF
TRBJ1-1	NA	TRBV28	CASSSWGVYTEAFF
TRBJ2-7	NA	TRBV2	CASRAGGTSYEQYF
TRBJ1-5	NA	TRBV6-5	CASRNQQGIDQPQHF
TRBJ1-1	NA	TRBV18	CASSPRQGGGNTEAFF
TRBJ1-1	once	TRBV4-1	CASSQDDRGARTEAFF
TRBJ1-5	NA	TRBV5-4	CASSLAGSNQPQHF
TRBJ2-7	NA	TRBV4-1	CASSQGMEFYEQYF
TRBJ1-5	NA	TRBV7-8	CASSLVISGDRVQPQHF
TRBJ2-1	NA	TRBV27	CASSLSGGPKSYNEQFF
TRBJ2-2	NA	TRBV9	CASSPRDRGRNGELFF
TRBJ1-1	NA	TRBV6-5	CASSYRQGEAFF
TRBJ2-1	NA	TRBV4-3	CASSHLLGGTSNDEQFF
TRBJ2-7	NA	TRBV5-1	CASSPQGGARLYEQYF
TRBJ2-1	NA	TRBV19	CASKLGQGAYNEQFF
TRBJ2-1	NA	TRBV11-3	CASSLEGWGQNSSYNEQFF
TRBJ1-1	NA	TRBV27	CASSLSPRGHTEAFF
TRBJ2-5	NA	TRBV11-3	CASSLTGVAETQYF
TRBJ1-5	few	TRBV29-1	CSAGGSNQPQHF
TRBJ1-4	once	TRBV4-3	CASSQGTGRVTNEKLFF
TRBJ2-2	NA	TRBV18	CASSPRWSTGELFF
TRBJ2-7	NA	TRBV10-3	CAISESGGALDAGEQYF
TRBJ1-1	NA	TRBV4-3	CASSQDWRDTEAFF
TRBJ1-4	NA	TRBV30	CAWKQGGEKLFF
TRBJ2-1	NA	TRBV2	CASSDRYNEQFF
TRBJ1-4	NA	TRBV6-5	CASSKQGGGEKLFF
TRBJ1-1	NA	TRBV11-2	CASSLPTGSTEAFF
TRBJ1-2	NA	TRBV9	CASSVSSGTGIYGYTF
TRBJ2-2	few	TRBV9	CASSVAFFRGELFF
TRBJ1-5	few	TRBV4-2	CASSQGVGTGDYQPQHF
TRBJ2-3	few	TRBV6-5	CASSYSEVRDTQYF
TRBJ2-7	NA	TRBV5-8	CASRKKGGSYEQYF
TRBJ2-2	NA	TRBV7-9	CASRIALGALVTGELFF
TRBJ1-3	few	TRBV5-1	CASSVDSASGNTIYF
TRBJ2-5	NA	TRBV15	CATSRLAGPQETQYF
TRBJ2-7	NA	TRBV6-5	CASSPGSSYEQYF